Sequencing of this T cell receptor beta chain was carried out in a study of blood T cell repertoires in COVID-19. Whole-study context: Nucleic acid was either cDNA or gDNA, and it came from T cells, B-cell-depleted T cells, or PBMCs.

Produced via immunoSEQ multiplex PCR; TCRdb's table is partial and in-frame only. The repertoire holds 65,000 to 85,000 clones, around nine tenths seen once, with under 13% in the top ten. The CDR3 loop spans 16 amino acids. Germline loops: CDR1 GTSNPN, CDR2 SVGIG (reference sequence). After removal of 5 bases from V and 1 base from J, the junction contained 8 bases not matched to a gene. Sequenced: peripheral blood. The V call is TRBV30, the J call TRBJ1-3; 10 bases fit TRBD1. The TCR comes from a young woman with acute or convalescent COVID-19. This CDR3 is CAWLLPGQGSGNTIYF. The CDR3 coding sequence is TGTGCCTGGCTATTGCCGGGACAGGGGTCTGGAAACACCATATATTTT.